This TCR beta chain was recorded in a study of identical twins. Germline assignment: CDR1 SEHNR and CDR2 FQNEAQ (reference sequence). V gave up 7 bases and J gave up 8 bases, with 9 bases separating them. The length of the CDR3 is 11 residues. TCRdb reprocessed the 5' RACE reads via MiXCR and lists one record per CDR3 protein. Here the sample spans some 790,000 distinct CDR3 sequences, over 15% being singletons. The same data also went into a second study, on T cells expressing NK-cell markers.

The clonotype comes from a woman younger than 30 in good health. Sequences were obtained from PBMCs. The chain couples TRBV7-9 to TRBJ2-1; D is unclear. The CDR3 spells CASTLVHEQFF. The CDR3 DNA reads TGTGCCAGCACCCTCGTCCATGAGCAGTTCTTC.